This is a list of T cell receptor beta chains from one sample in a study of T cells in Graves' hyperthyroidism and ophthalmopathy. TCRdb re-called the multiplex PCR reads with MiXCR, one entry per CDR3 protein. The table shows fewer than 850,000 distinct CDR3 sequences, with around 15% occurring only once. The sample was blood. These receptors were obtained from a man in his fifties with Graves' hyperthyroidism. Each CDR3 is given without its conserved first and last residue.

AWHGQSNNSPLH,TRBJ1-6,12,TRBV30
SARQGRANTEAF,TRBJ1-1,12,TRBV20-1
AWTSGYTEAF,TRBJ1-1,10,TRBV30
ANDRVAGSYPQETQY,TRBJ2-5,15,TRBV5-1
SAREDLRGTDTQY,TRBJ2-3,13,TRBV20-1
SAFEAF,TRBJ1-1,6,TRBV20-1
ASIRVPGQGDGYT,TRBJ1-2,13,TRBV12-3/TRBV12-4
ASSVGTGTSQPQH,TRBJ1-5,13,TRBV2
ASSEGNRGRETQY,TRBJ2-5,13,TRBV2
ASSFPLAGGDEQF,TRBJ2-1,13,TRBV28
ASSLESWGGYT,TRBJ1-2,11,TRBV12-3/TRBV12-4
ASSLSGLAGGQRNIQY,TRBJ2-4,16,TRBV28
ASSRAGARTEAF,TRBJ1-1,12,TRBV19
ASSQRQVSNTGELF,TRBJ2-2,14,TRBV4-1
ASSDYRGRNEQY,TRBJ2-7,12,TRBV19
ATSRGKINTIY,TRBJ1-3,11,TRBV15
ASSLAETFGGQY,TRBJ2-7,12,TRBV7-9
ASSVAAGAPYEQY,TRBJ2-7,13,TRBV9
ASTLPGGQGTGELF,TRBJ2-2,14,TRBV2
ASSLSPGPSDPGELF,TRBJ2-2,15,TRBV28
ASSHGTLTDTQY,TRBJ2-3,12,TRBV5-4
ASSLYEGASYNEQF,TRBJ2-1,14,TRBV7-3
ASTPSPPGPYEQY,TRBJ2-7,13,TRBV27
ATSGTPNYNEQF,TRBJ2-1,12,TRBV24-1
ASRPTGTGSITGELF,TRBJ2-2,15,TRBV2
ASSLRGRGQF,TRBJ2-1,10,TRBV27
ATRGDNAGELF,TRBJ2-2,11,TRBV24-1
ATSRNRDGADTQY,TRBJ2-3,13,TRBV15
ASSDSGRAAPGELF,TRBJ2-2,14,TRBV9
ASSLRDNTEAF,TRBJ1-1,11,TRBV13
SARDGTLQETQY,TRBJ2-5,12,TRBV20-1
ASSQRFVSSTEQY,TRBJ2-7,13,TRBV4-3
ASSSLVAYEQY,TRBJ2-7,11,TRBV27
ASSSGGALRETQY,TRBJ2-5,13,TRBV7-2
ASRIPVQPDTQY,TRBJ2-3,12,TRBV7-2
ATSDSADRALETQY,TRBJ2-5,14,TRBV24-1
ASSSEGQETQY,TRBJ2-5,11,TRBV5-1
ASSRQALMNTEAF,TRBJ1-1,13,TRBV2
AIPIRVSYGQY,TRBJ2-7,11,TRBV24-1
SVRRGGSYEQY,TRBJ2-7,11,TRBV29-1
ASSEAGGGGGYT,TRBJ1-2,12,TRBV6-1
SAPRAKTNYGYT,TRBJ1-2,12,TRBV20-1
ASSRGTDFYGYT,TRBJ1-2,12,TRBV3-1
ASSFGLAIGTQY,TRBJ2-5,12,TRBV11-2
SANRGGETQY,TRBJ2-5,10,TRBV20-1